This TCR beta chain came from a study of post-analysis software for immune sequencing data (dated by TCRdb to 2015 to 2017). At the level of the whole study: Recorded disease courses included relapsing-remitting, secondary progressive and progressive-relapsing multiple sclerosis, with some patients lacking subtype annotation. The multiple sclerosis patient repertoires were compared with 11 previously published healthy control repertoires from donors aged about 6 to 28 years. A subset of samples was prepared in parallel using single-end sample barcoding, then pooled and co-amplified after Illumina adapter ligation.

Points the paper makes about the study in general: The multiple sclerosis patient group was slightly younger than the control group. Direct clustering with F measure revealed strong co-clustering of samples prepared in the same batch, which led to a batch-effect correction. Compared with controls, multiple sclerosis patients had significantly lower normalized Chao1 diversity, a finding suggesting substantial peripheral T-cell clonal expansion.

This clonotype turned up a few times. Its antigen has not been determined. Per-base quality was not reported, and no clone a single base away is much larger than it. TCR beta repertoires were profiled from peripheral blood of under 15 young patients with multiple sclerosis to demonstrate the VDJtools post-analysis software. The patients with multiple sclerosis were children and adolescents between about 6 and 15 years of age. Libraries came from PCR. Sequencing instrument: Illumina HiSeq 2500. To reduce PCR and sequencing biases, unique molecular identifiers were incorporated into the TCR beta cDNA libraries. Every 1 to 10 million input T cells yielded approximately 500,000 cDNA molecules, meaning each molecule approximated one T cell. The same protocol used for the earlier healthy control dataset was applied to prepare and sequence the patient libraries. Samples belonging to the same batch were prepared together, multiplexed and sequenced on a shared HiSeq lane. Per the source publication's procedure: MIGEC was used to process the raw barcoded reads, and molecular identifier groups with only a single read were discarded before consensus assembly and CDR3 extraction. VDJtools was used for post-analysis of the clonotype tables, with diversity normalized by down-sampling every dataset to the smallest sample size. To correct batch-related cross-sample contamination, repertoire overlap clustering matched CDR3 amino acid sequences but not nucleotide sequences. TCRdb redid the processing of the public reads, applying fastp at Q25 and MiXCR, and retained in-frame beta chains. Entries that share a CDR3 protein sequence are merged under the most common genes and DNA. Clone size and V and J calls follow TCRdb, not the original study. For this sample the table gives hundreds of thousands of distinct CDR3 sequences, of which more than 30% were detected only once. The ten largest clones take up approximately 7.6% of the sample.

Sequenced material: blood. This TCR came from a girl aged 2 to 10 with multiple sclerosis.

The nucleotides are TGTGCCAGCAGCAGCCCCCCGGCCGAGCAGTACTTC. Its translation is CASSSPPAEQYF. This chain joins TRBV12-3 or TRBV12-4 to TRBJ2-7, with the D gene too uncertain to name. Trimming removed 6 bases from V and 6 bases from J, leaving 12 bases between the germline ends. The CDR3 covers 12 residues, taking in both the cysteine and the phenylalanine. Only the CDR3 portion is preserved as DNA: 36 bases, with reading frame beginning at the first base.